Following are 25 T cell receptor beta chains from one sample sequenced in a study of T cells in Graves' hyperthyroidism and ophthalmopathy. From RNA transcripts, TCR beta CDR3 regions were amplified. Using the HTBI primer set, a first-round RT-PCR was run on the TCR CDR3. TCRdb used MiXCR to reprocess the multiplex PCR reads, holding one entry per CDR3 protein. The data show 350,000 to 500,000 distinct CDR3 sequences, with roughly an eighth seen just once and 5.3% held by the top ten. What was sequenced was blood. Every receptor here comes from a woman under 30 with Graves' hyperthyroidism.

In this sample, this clonotype turned up a few times. The rearrangement uses TRBV29-1 and TRBJ2-7; D uncertain. The V gene's germline CDR1 is SQVTM and CDR2 ANQGSEA. Trimming removed 5 bases from V and 0 bases from J, with 5 bases in between. The length of the CDR3 is 11 residues. Here the CDR3 reads CSVRSSYEQYF. The DNA of the CDR3 is TGCAGCGTTCGGAGCTCCTACGAGCAGTACTTC.

This clonotype was counted at least ten times. This sequence joins TRBV20-1 and TRBJ1-1; D gene ambiguous. Trimming left V 5 bases short and J 0 bases short, with 4 bases between. The CDR3 covers 11 residues. CDR1 DFQATT and CDR2 SNEGSKA come from the germline V gene (reference sequence). The CDR3 protein is CSADMNTEAFF. The CDR3 bases are TGCAGTGCTGATATGAACACTGAAGCTTTCTTT.

This clonotype was seen many times. The rearrangement links TRBV6-5 to TRBJ2-5; 11 positions match TRBD2. The CDR3 covers 16 residues. Germline lookup yields CDR1 MNHEY and CDR2 SVGAGI. V gave up 2 bases and J gave up 1 base; unmatched junction bases: 3. The CDR3 sequence: CASSYILAGVQETQYF. CDR3 bases: TGTGCCAGCAGTTACATACTAGCGGGGGTCCAAGAGACCCAGTACTTC.

V gene TRBV20-1 combines with J gene TRBJ2-1; the D call may be TRBD1 or TRBD2 (5 bases each). The germline V gene has CDR1 DFQATT and CDR2 SNEGSKA (reference sequence). CDR3 length equals 15 residues. V lost 5 bases, J lost 2 bases, and 16 bases lay in between. CDR3 bases: TGCAGTGCTGGGGGAATCCAGCGACCCTACAATGAGCAGTTCTTC. Translated, it gives CSAGGIQRPYNEQFF.

This clonotype was counted many times. As DNA, the CDR3 is TGTGCCAGCAGCTTAGTGAGAAACGAGCAGTACTTC. Protein product: CASSLVRNEQYF. V usage is TRBV11-2 and J usage is TRBJ2-7; unclear D gene. The length of the CDR3 is 12 residues. The germline V and J ends were trimmed by 1 base and 5 bases, with 6 bases remaining between them. CDR1 and CDR2 (germline): SGHAT, FQNNGV.

This clonotype occurred a few times. The rearrangement uses TRBV19 and TRBJ2-2; 7 bases agree with TRBD1. CDR1 is LNHDA and CDR2 is SQIVND in the germline V gene (reference sequence). This CDR3 is built from 14 residues. Unmatched junction bases numbered 3, after V lost 7 bases and J lost 1 base. CDR3 nucleotides: TGTGCCAGTAAGCGGACAGGGAACACCGGGGAGCTGTTTTTT. It codes for CASKRTGNTGELFF.

This chain uses TRBV10-3 with TRBJ2-7; D call uncertain. The V and J ends lost 2 bases and 4 bases respectively, with 12 bases between them. The CDR3 consists of 14 residues. Germline values: CDR1 ENHRY, CDR2 SYGVKD. This CDR3 reads CAISETQTPYEQYF. For the CDR3, the DNA is TGTGCCATCAGTGAGACCCAGACCCCGTACGAGCAGTACTTC.

This clonotype appeared many times. The J gene is TRBJ2-2, the V gene TRBV28; D perhaps matches TRBD1 (6 bases). Trimming left V 4 bases short and J 6 bases short, with 15 bases between. Germline V gene data show CDR1 as MDHEN and CDR2 as SYDVKM. This CDR3 spans 15 amino acids. This chain's CDR3 is CASSYGRGKAGELFF. The CDR3 DNA reads TGTGCCAGCAGTTATGGTAGGGGGAAGGCCGGGGAGCTGTTTTTT. The complete variable domain, with remaining parts taken from reference TRBV28 and TRBJ2-2, reads DVKVTQSSRYLVKRTGEKVFLECVQDMDHENMFWYRQDPGLGLRLIYFSYDVKMKEKGDIPEGYSVSREKKERFSLILESASTNQTSMYLCASSYGRGKAGELFFGEGSRLTVL.

This clonotype was recorded a few times. This chain joins TRBV30 and TRBJ2-7, with D possibly matching TRBD2 (5 bases). This CDR3 is built from 13 residues. The V gene's germline CDR1 is GTSNPN and CDR2 SVGIG (reference sequence). Trimming left V 4 bases short and J 0 bases short, with 10 bases between. CDR3 region: CAWKERSSYEQYF. The CDR3 bases are TGTGCCTGGAAGGAGCGGTCCTCCTACGAGCAGTACTTC.

This clonotype was detected ten times or more. The V and J genes are TRBV27 and TRBJ2-3, with a possible D match to TRBD2 (6 bases). Germline V gene lookup returns CDR1 MNHEY and CDR2 SMNVEV (reference sequence). Trimming removed 5 bases from V and 9 bases from J, with 21 bases in between. The CDR3 has 15 residues. The CDR3 is CASSKDGGGAWTQYF. The CDR3 region has the DNA TGTGCCAGCAGTAAAGACGGCGGCGGGGCGTGGACGCAGTATTTT.

In its sample, this clonotype was seen many times. The gene calls are TRBV6-1 and TRBJ2-7; TRBD1 might be the D (5 bases). The CDR3 sequence is 16 residues long. Trimming shortened V by 0 bases and J by 5 bases, and 17 bases separated the two germline ends. CDR1 MNHNS and CDR2 SASEGT come from the germline V gene. The DNA for the CDR3 is TGTGCCAGCAGTGAAGCCAGGGTGCAGGGTGTCAACGAGCAGTACTTC. Its protein is CASSEARVQGVNEQYF.

This clonotype was seen many times. The chain employs TRBV12-3 or TRBV12-4 and TRBJ1-1; D gene uncertain. The CDR3 covers 15 residues. The V end lost 6 bases, the J end lost 4 bases, and 18 bases lay between the germline ends. The CDR3 spells CASSPPTDSGTEAFF. DNA for the CDR3: TGTGCCAGCAGCCCACCCACCGACTCGGGCACTGAAGCTTTCTTT.

The rearrangement joins TRBV19 to TRBJ2-6; a weak D match, TRBD1 (6 bases). This CDR3 region has 19 residues. V was shortened by 5 bases and J by 0 bases, with 20 bases between the two germline ends. From germline, CDR1 is LNHDA and CDR2 SQIVND (reference sequence). In nucleotides, the CDR3 is TGTGCCAGTAGTGAGACCGGGACAAGAACTCTCTCTGGGGCCAACGTCCTGACTTTC. This codes for CASSETGTRTLSGANVLTF.

This clonotype was recorded only once. Being one base from a much bigger clone, this may be a read error. V gene TRBV27 combines with J gene TRBJ1-2; D unclear. Germline CDR1 and CDR2: MNHEY and SMNVEV (reference sequence). This CDR3 contains 13 residues. CDR3 nucleotides: TGTGCCAGCAGTTTAAGAGAGAACTATGGCTACATCTTC. Translated: CASSLRENYGYIF.

Concerning this clonotype: A read error may be the cause here, since a much bigger clone is one base away. The rearrangement links TRBV13 to TRBJ1-5; D is uncertain. The last part of the DNA fits TRBJ2-3 better; the J call may be wrong. The CDR3 extends over 13 amino acids. The germline V gene has CDR1 PRHDT and CDR2 FYEKMQ (reference sequence). The CDR3 spells CASSLERNQPQYF. The CDR3 DNA reads as TGTGCCAGCAGCTTAGAGCGCAATCAGCCCCAGTATTTT.

This clonotype was recorded at least ten times. This sequence joins TRBV20-1 and TRBJ2-1; TRBD1 matches 9 bases. The CDR3 sequence is 15 residues long. CDR1 and CDR2 from the germline V gene are DFQATT and SNEGSKA (reference sequence). Unmatched junction bases numbered 7, after V lost 1 base and J lost 6 bases. The CDR3 bases are TGCAGTGCTAGAGCTCCGGGACAGGGAATCAATGAGCAGTTCTTC. Translating gives CSARAPGQGINEQFF.

This chain uses TRBV30 with TRBJ2-3, with D possibly being TRBD2 (6 bases). CDR3 size: 14 residues. V lost 7 bases, J lost 1 base, and 15 bases lay in between. Germline CDR1 reads GTSNPN; CDR2 reads SVGIG (reference sequence). CDR3 sequence (DNA): TGTGCCTCGTCGCGGGATTCTGGCACAGATACGCAGTATTTT. This codes for CASSRDSGTDTQYF.

This sequence joins TRBV20-1 and TRBJ1-6; D gene uncertain. CDR1 is DFQATT and CDR2 is SNEGSKA in the germline V gene (reference sequence). Trimming stripped 3 bases from V and 9 bases from J, with 12 bases between. The CDR3 has 13 residues. CDR3 sequence: CSASPVATSPLHF. As DNA, the CDR3 is TGCAGTGCTAGTCCCGTGGCGACTTCACCCCTCCACTTT.

This clonotype was counted a few times. The V and J genes are TRBV11-3 and TRBJ2-1, with a possible D match to TRBD2 (6 bases). Trimming left V 4 bases short and J 7 bases short, with 14 bases between. The CDR3 is 14 residues long. Germline loops: CDR1 SGHNT, CDR2 YENEEA. In nucleotides, the CDR3 is TGTGCCAGCAGCTACGGAGGGCCTCTGAATGAGCAGTTCTTC. This translates into CASSYGGPLNEQFF.

This clonotype was recorded many times. The rearrangement links TRBV27 to TRBJ2-1, with 10 bases aligning to TRBD2. The CDR3 extends over 16 amino acids. Trimming at V came to 2 bases and at J to 4 bases, leaving 5 bases not matched to a gene. Looked up from germline, CDR1 is MNHEY and CDR2 is SMNVEV (reference sequence). The CDR3 DNA reads as TGTGCCAGCAGTTTACGCGGGACTAGCGTGTACAATGAGCAGTTCTTC. Its protein product is CASSLRGTSVYNEQFF.

The chain is built from TRBV5-1 and TRBJ2-7; 8 nucleotides line up with TRBD2. Unmatched junction bases numbered 11, after V lost 4 bases and J lost 2 bases. The CDR3 has 16 residues. Germline-derived CDR1 and CDR2 are SGHRS and YFSETQ. The CDR3 DNA reads as TGCGCCAGCAGCACTACTACCGGGACTAGAACCTACGAGCAGTACTTC. Translated, it gives CASSTTTGTRTYEQYF. The whole variable domain, filled in from reference TRBV5-1 and TRBJ2-7, reads KAGVTQTPRYLIKTRGQQVTLSCSPISGHRSVSWYQQTPGQGLQFLFEYFSETQRNKGNFPGRFSGRQFSNSRSEMNVSTLELGDSALYLCASSTTTGTRTYEQYFGPGTRLTVT.

The sample holds many counts of this clonotype. The chain links TRBV3-1 to TRBJ2-3; possibly TRBD1 for D (5 bases). Germline CDR1 reads LGHDT; CDR2 reads YNNKEL (reference sequence). The CDR3 has 16 residues. Trimming removed 0 bases at V and 0 bases at J, with 10 bases between. CDR3 DNA: TGTGCCAGCAGCCAAGAAGGGTGGGGCAGCACAGATACGCAGTATTTT. Translated: CASSQEGWGSTDTQYF.

The genes are TRBV9 and TRBJ2-1; weak D call: TRBD2 (6 bases). Germline CDR1 and CDR2: SGDLS and YYNGEE. V gave up 6 bases and J gave up 9 bases, with 16 bases separating them. The CDR3 runs 13 residues. CDR3 amino acids: CASTSDGGGEQFF. The CDR3 bases are TGTGCCAGCACCTCGGACGGGGGAGGTGAGCAGTTCTTC.

The chain joins TRBV6-5 to TRBJ1-2; D is unresolved. The CDR3 spans 15 residues. CDR1 is MNHEY and CDR2 is SVGAGI in the germline V gene. Trimming removed 2 bases from V and 7 bases from J, with 17 bases in between. The CDR3 coding sequence is TGTGCCAGCAGTTACCATTCCCGAGCGGAGCGTGGCTACACCTTC. Translating gives CASSYHSRAERGYTF.

This clonotype came up a few times. This chain's CDR3 is CASSPTGTSVGGTYNEQFF. CDR3 bases: TGTGCCAGCAGCCCTACCGGGACTAGCGTAGGAGGGACCTACAATGAGCAGTTCTTC. The chain links TRBV13 to TRBJ2-1; 10 bases are shared with TRBD2. The CDR3 spans 19 residues. With V trimmed by 5 bases and J by 2 bases, 15 bases remained unmatched. CDR1 PRHDT and CDR2 FYEKMQ come from the germline V gene (reference sequence).